This passage covers 18 T cell receptor beta chains from one sample sequenced in a study of T cells in Graves' hyperthyroidism and ophthalmopathy. TCR beta CDR3 regions were amplified from RNA transcripts. First-round RT-PCR targeting the TCR CDR3 was performed with the HTBI primer set. TCRdb ran MiXCR on the multiplex PCR reads and lists one entry per CDR3 protein. The data hold around 340,000 distinct CDR3 sequences, with 15% to 20% observed a single time. Sequencing input: blood. Receptors were obtained from a woman between 40 and 50 years old with Graves' ophthalmopathy.

Many counts were recorded for this clonotype. The chain is built from TRBV28 and TRBJ1-2; D call uncertain. Between the trimmed V and J ends, which lost 2 bases and 5 bases, there was a span of 3 bases. Germline-derived CDR1 and CDR2 are MDHEN and SYDVKM. This CDR3 region has 11 residues. CDR3 amino acids: CASSLQYGYTF. The CDR3 nucleotides are TGTGCCAGCAGTTTACAATATGGCTACACCTTC.

This clonotype has ten or more counts. J is TRBJ1-2 and V is TRBV6-1, with D hard to call. The germline CDR1 and CDR2 sequences are MNHNS and SASEGT. The CDR3 has 14 amino acids. Trimming removed 0 bases from V and 3 bases from J, with 8 bases in between. The CDR3 DNA reads TGTGCCAGCAGTGAAGCGCCGCGGTACTATGGCTACACCTTC. Amino acids: CASSEAPRYYGYTF.

This clonotype was observed at least ten times. The chain has TRBV6-2 or TRBV6-3 and TRBJ1-5; 7 bases agree with TRBD1. The CDR3 is 15 residues long. The germline gives CDR1 MNHEY, CDR2 SVGEGT. The J segment lost 5 bases and the V segment lost 2 bases, leaving 6 bases of the junction unmatched. The CDR3 DNA sequence: TGTGCCAGCAGTTACCCCCGGGACAGCCATCAGCCCCAGCATTTT. Its protein product is CASSYPRDSHQPQHF.

This clonotype was found many times. The rearrangement links TRBV5-1 to TRBJ2-6; 9 positions match TRBD1. V lost 3 bases to trimming and J lost 4 bases; unmatched junction nucleotides: 14. CDR1 is SGHRS and CDR2 is YFSETQ in the germline V gene. The CDR3 has 19 amino acids. This CDR3 reads CASSSGGTGISLGANVLTF. CDR3 DNA: TGCGCCAGCAGCTCAGGTGGGACAGGGATTTCTCTGGGGGCCAACGTCCTGACTTTC.

The chain couples TRBV5-1 to TRBJ1-2, with TRBD1 identical over 10 bases. The V gene end was trimmed by 3 bases and the J gene end by 6 bases; junction bases not matched to a gene: 2. From germline, CDR1 is SGHRS and CDR2 YFSETQ. This CDR3 region has 13 residues. The CDR3 loop reads CASSSDRGDGYTF. The DNA for the CDR3 is TGCGCCAGCAGCTCGGACAGGGGGGATGGCTACACCTTC.

This clonotype was picked up a small number of times. The J gene is TRBJ2-7, the V gene TRBV30; tentative D call: TRBD1 (6 bases). Trimming removed 4 bases at V and 3 bases at J, with 13 bases between. Germline loops: CDR1 GTSNPN, CDR2 SVGIG (reference sequence). The length of the CDR3 is 13 residues. CDR3 sequence (DNA): TGTGCCTGGAATGGAAGACAGGACTACGAGCAGTACTTC. This codes for CAWNGRQDYEQYF.

This clonotype has at least ten counts. This chain links TRBV28 with TRBJ1-3, with no clear D. From germline, CDR1 is MDHEN and CDR2 SYDVKM. Between the trimmed V and J ends, which lost 7 bases and 4 bases, there was a span of 2 bases. The CDR3 runs to 10 residues. CDR3 in DNA: TGTGCCAGCAAAGGAAACACCATATATTTT. Translation: CASKGNTIYF. Full variable domain (missing parts from reference TRBV28 and TRBJ1-3): DVKVTQSSRYLVKRTGEKVFLECVQDMDHENMFWYRQDPGLGLRLIYFSYDVKMKEKGDIPEGYSVSREKKERFSLILESASTNQTSMYLCASKGNTIYFGEGSWLTVV.

The sample holds many counts of this clonotype. V usage is TRBV4-3 and J usage is TRBJ2-7; D remains ambiguous. This CDR3 comprises 14 residues. CDR1 is LGHNA and CDR2 is YSLEER in the germline V gene. Trimming took off 0 bases at V and 2 bases at J, with 8 bases between the two ends. The CDR3 sequence: CASSQELGPYEQYF. Written as DNA, the CDR3 is TGCGCCAGCAGCCAAGAGCTCGGACCCTACGAGCAGTACTTC.

The chain combines TRBV20-1 with TRBJ1-5; D might be TRBD1 (6 bases). Trimming left V 2 bases short and J 0 bases short, with 11 bases between. The length of the CDR3 is 15 residues. Germline assignment: CDR1 DFQATT and CDR2 SNEGSKA (reference sequence). The CDR3 region is CSARKGGDSNQPQHF. CDR3 bases: TGCAGTGCTAGAAAGGGGGGTGATAGCAATCAGCCCCAGCATTTT.

This clonotype has a handful of counts. The germline gene is not matched at one end of the junction; a read error may be the cause. The gene calls are TRBV3-1 and TRBJ2-7; TRBD2 is a possible D gene (6 bases). This CDR3 comprises 15 residues. CDR1 LGHDT and CDR2 YNNKEL come from the germline V gene (reference sequence). The CDR3 sequence is CASSQEREFSYEQHF. CDR3 coding DNA: TGTGCCAGCAGCCAAGAACGGGAGTTCTCTTACGAGCAGCACTTC.

The chain joins TRBV28 to TRBJ1-5; D is uncertain. Germline V CDR1 and CDR2: MDHEN, SYDVKM. CDR3 length: 13 residues. V gave up 6 bases and J gave up 6 bases, with 12 bases separating them. CDR3 protein: CASSGDARQPQHF. CDR3 nucleotide sequence: TGTGCCAGCAGCGGGGATGCCCGTCAGCCCCAGCATTTT.

This clonotype came up a few times. The chain recombines TRBV30 with TRBJ1-2; D is perhaps TRBD1 (5 bases). The germline V and J ends were trimmed by 2 bases and 4 bases, with 14 bases remaining between them. From germline, CDR1 is GTSNPN and CDR2 SVGIG (reference sequence). The CDR3 spans 14 residues. The CDR3 sequence: CAWSNGAAAYGYTF. The CDR3 DNA sequence: TGTGCCTGGAGTAATGGGGCAGCGGCCTATGGCTACACCTTC. The variable domain in full, completed from reference TRBV30 and TRBJ1-2, reads SQTIHQWPATLVQPVGSPLSLECTVEGTSNPNLYWYRQAAGRGLQLLFYSVGIGQISSEVPQNLSASRPQDRQFILSSKKLLLSDSGFYLCAWSNGAAAYGYTFGSGTRLTVV.

This chain connects TRBV28 to TRBJ2-2; TRBD1 aligns across 8 bases. CDR1 MDHEN and CDR2 SYDVKM come from the germline V gene. With 3 bases clipped from V and 3 bases from J, the junction kept 6 bases outside the gene matches. The CDR3 totals 16 residues. The CDR3 sequence: CASSFRGPRDTGELFF. For the CDR3, the DNA is TGTGCCAGCAGTTTCAGGGGGCCCCGGGACACCGGGGAGCTGTTTTTT.

The table lists this clonotype with many counts. The chain combines TRBV5-1 with TRBJ2-7; unclear D gene. CDR1 is SGHRS, CDR2 YFSETQ, per germline. The CDR3 runs to 14 residues. Trimming pared 0 bases from V and 2 bases from J, leaving 9 bases between. CDR3 sequence (DNA): TGCGCCAGCAGCTTGGGGGATCTCGCCTACGAGCAGTACTTC. This gives the protein CASSLGDLAYEQYF.

This sequence joins TRBV5-1 and TRBJ1-1, with no clear D. The CDR3 is 15 amino acids. Germline CDR1 reads SGHRS; CDR2 reads YFSETQ. Trimming took off 6 bases at V and 3 bases at J, with 18 bases between the two ends. CDR3 in amino acids: CASNFAPHRDTEAFF. The CDR3 nucleotides are TGCGCCAGCAACTTCGCTCCACATCGGGACACTGAAGCTTTCTTT.

CDR3 sequence reads: CASGLVRAGDWETQYF. CDR3 DNA sequence: TGTGCTAGTGGTTTGGTAAGAGCGGGAGATTGGGAGACCCAGTACTTC. The V and J genes are TRBV12-5 and TRBJ2-5; TRBD2 aligns across 8 bases. This CDR3 comprises 16 residues. CDR1 and CDR2 (germline): LGHNT, FRNRAP. V shed 0 bases and J 5 bases; nucleotides not matched to a gene: 8.

This clonotype was seen repeatedly, ten times or more. The chain has TRBV6-1 and TRBJ1-1, with 7 bases aligning to TRBD1. The CDR3 runs to 13 residues. Per germline, CDR1 MNHNS and CDR2 SASEGT. Unmatched junction bases numbered 3, after V lost 4 bases and J lost 4 bases. The CDR3: CASSAGQFTEAFF. Here the CDR3 DNA reads TGTGCCAGCAGTGCGGGACAGTTCACTGAAGCTTTCTTT.

In this sample, this clonotype turned up many times. The V and J genes are TRBV13 and TRBJ2-2; D unclear. V shed 5 bases and J shed 6 bases, with 7 bases lying between them. The germline V gene has CDR1 PRHDT and CDR2 FYEKMQ (reference sequence). The CDR3 length is 12 residues. CDR3 sequence: CASSPKSGELFF. CDR3 DNA: TGTGCCAGCAGCCCCAAGTCCGGGGAGCTGTTTTTT.